Listed below are T cell receptor beta chains from one sample, sequenced in a study of cytotoxic CD8 clonotypes in ibrutinib-treated CLL. Sequenced by immunoSEQ multiplex PCR; TCRdb stores in-frame clones only, minus some. In the table there are some 130,000 clones, over 75% of which are singletons. The specimen comprised PBMCs, sampled after 24 months of ibrutinib treatment. Receptor source: a human donor with chronic lymphocytic leukemia. Both conserved end residues are part of each CDR3. D genes are given only for firm matches. Only part of the rows carry a size: once, few, many, or a class if the clone is expanded.

>NA|TRBD2|TRBJ2-1|TRBV7-3
TGTGCCAGCAGCTTAACAGCGGGAGTGGGCAATGAGCAGTTCTTC
CASSLTAGVGNEQFF
>NA|NA|TRBJ2-5|TRBV5-1
TGCGCCAGCAGCTTGGTGGGCGGGGCGCACCAAGAGACCCAGTACTTC
CASSLVGGAHQETQYF
>NA|TRBD1|TRBJ2-7|TRBV27
TGTGCCAGCAGTTCCTCAGGGACAGGGCCCTCCTACGAGCAGTACTTC
CASSSSGTGPSYEQYF
>few|NA|TRBJ1-2|TRBV5-4
TGTGCCAGCAGCTTGGGCCCAGGGAGTAAGCAGGGCTACACCTTC
CASSLGPGSKQGYTF
>NA|NA|TRBJ2-7|TRBV6-6
TGTGCCAGCAGTTACGCAGGGTCCTACGAGCAGTACTTC
CASSYAGSYEQYF
>NA|TRBD1|TRBJ2-5|TRBV28
TGTGCCAGCAGGACAGGGGGGAAGGAGACCCAGTACTTC
CASRTGGKETQYF
>NA|TRBD2|TRBJ2-1|TRBV19
TGTGCCAGTAGTAGGGAGGGTTCCTACAATGAGCAGTTCTTC
CASSREGSYNEQFF
>NA|TRBD1|TRBJ2-4|TRBV4-2
TGTGCCAGCAGCCAAGATGGCGTCAGGGGGCCCAGATTGGCCAAAAACATTCAGTACTTC
CASSQDGVRGPRLAKNIQYF
>once|NA|TRBJ1-2|TRBV7-2
TGTGCCAGCAGCAGATACAGGGTGGGGTATGGCTACACCTTC
CASSRYRVGYGYTF
>NA|NA|TRBJ2-7|TRBV19
TGTGCCGTCCGGGACCGGAGCTCCTACGAGCAGTACTTC
CAVRDRSSYEQYF
>NA|TRBD1|TRBJ1-1|TRBV28
TGTGCCAGCAGTCCAATCCGGGACAGGGATGCGCAGAAGGCTTTCTTT
CASSPIRDRDAQKAFF
>once|NA|TRBJ1-2|TRBV6-5
TGTGCCAGCACTCTATGGTCAGGGAGCGGCTACACCTTC
CASTLWSGSGYTF
>NA|TRBD1|TRBJ2-7|TRBV28
TGTGCCAGCAGTTTGGGGACAGGGGGCCGCGAGCAGTACTTC
CASSLGTGGREQYF
>once|TRBD2|TRBJ2-7|TRBV18
TGTGCCAGCTCACCAACCGGGACTAGCGGTTACGAGCAGTACTTC
CASSPTGTSGYEQYF
>NA|NA|TRBJ2-1|TRBV9
TGTGCCAGCAGCACACAGGGGACTGCCTACAATGAGCAGTTCTTC
CASSTQGTAYNEQFF
>NA|TRBD1|TRBJ2-4|TRBV2
TGTGCCAGCAGCGAATGGGGCCGGGGACAGCAAGGGAGAGGAGCCAAAAACATTCAGTACTTC
CASSEWGRGQQGRGAKNIQYF
>NA|TRBD1|TRBJ1-2|TRBV10-3
TGTGCCATCAGTGAGCCCCGCCGGACAGGGGGAAGTAGTGACTATGGCTACACCTTC
CAISEPRRTGGSSDYGYTF
>NA|TRBD1|TRBJ1-1|TRBV7-2
TGTGCCAGCAGCTTAGAATCTACGACAGGGCGGATCGCTTTCTTT
CASSLESTTGRIAFF
>NA|NA|TRBJ2-7|TRBV9
TGTGCCAGCAGCCCCCAAGGGACAAGCTACGAGCAGTACTTC
CASSPQGTSYEQYF
>once|NA|TRBJ1-4|TRBV2
TGTGCCAGCTGCTTCCTGTCAACTAATGAAAAACTGTTTTTT
CASCFLSTNEKLFF
>NA|TRBD1|TRBJ1-2|TRBV28
TGTGCCAGCAGTTACCCGGGACAGCTCTATGGCTACACCTTC
CASSYPGQLYGYTF
>NA|NA|TRBJ1-1|TRBV4-1
TGCGCCAGCAGCCAAGACGTGTTTGGGGACACTGAAGCTTTCTTT
CASSQDVFGDTEAFF
>once|NA|TRBJ2-6|TRBV7-2
TGTGCCAGCAGCTTAGAGGGCAACTCTGGGGCCAACGTCCTGACTTTC
CASSLEGNSGANVLTF
>NA|NA|TRBJ1-1|TRBV5-1
TGCGCCAGCAGCCCCGGCGGGGCAAACACTGAAGCTTTCTTT
CASSPGGANTEAFF
>NA|NA|TRBJ2-7|TRBV11-1
TGTGCCAGCAGCTTAGCGAGCTACGAGCAGTACTTC
CASSLASYEQYF
>NA|NA|TRBJ1-1|TRBV5-1
TGCGCCAGCTGTAATCAGGGTAACACTGAAGCTTTCTTT
CASCNQGNTEAFF
>NA|NA|TRBJ1-1|TRBV5-1
TGCGCCAGCAGCTTGGACGGGCAGCAGAACACTGAAGCTTTCTTT
CASSLDGQQNTEAFF
>NA|NA|TRBJ2-1|TRBV18
TGTGCCAGCTCACCCGAAGACAGATCCAATGAGCAGTTCTTC
CASSPEDRSNEQFF
>NA|TRBD1|TRBJ2-1|TRBV4-3
TGCGCCAGCAGCCAAGACTGGACAGGTTTTGCGAATGAGCAGTTCTTC
CASSQDWTGFANEQFF
>NA|NA|TRBJ2-1|TRBV6-1
TGTGCCAGCAGTGCGGGGGGCGGGTTTGTCAATGAGCAGTTCTTC
CASSAGGGFVNEQFF
>NA|TRBD2|TRBJ2-1|TRBV7-2
TGTGCCAGCAGCTTAGTGGTAGCGGGAAGGAGCAATGAGCAGTTCTTC
CASSLVVAGRSNEQFF
>NA|NA|TRBJ1-3|TRBV9
TGTGCCAGCAGCGCAGTGGGAGGGTCTGGAAACACCATATATTTT
CASSAVGGSGNTIYF
>NA|TRBD2|TRBJ2-5|TRBV2
TGTGCCAGCAGTGAAACGACAAGCGGGATACAAGAGACCCAGTACTTC
CASSETTSGIQETQYF